This T cell receptor beta chain comes out of a study of identical twins. Broader study findings: The authors noted that invariant MAIT and iNKT cells could partly confound zero-insertion analyses. With abundant cord blood beta clonotypes, insertions were fewer; memory repertoires showed no such pattern.

This clonotype has ten or more counts. Its antigen is not known. Unique molecular identifiers were present on cDNA, and template switching added a universal primer site. One entry per CDR3 protein, called by TCRdb with MiXCR from the 5' RACE reads. This table has 310,000 or so distinct CDR3 sequences, roughly 9.7% appearing once. The ends were cut back, 3 bases at V and 2 bases at J, with 12 bases in the middle. The CDR3 length is 15 residues. Germline lookup yields CDR1 SGDLS and CDR2 YYNGEE. These data are also associated with another study on yellow fever vaccine responses in identical twins.

The sequence came from a woman aged 18-29 years in good health. The specimen was CD8+ T cells sorted from blood. This rearrangement joins TRBV9 to TRBJ1-5; TRBD1 might be the D (5 bases). The CDR3 reads CASSDGGTGNQPQHF. Written as DNA, the CDR3 is TGTGCCAGCAGCGATGGGGGTACGGGCAATCAGCCCCAGCATTTT.